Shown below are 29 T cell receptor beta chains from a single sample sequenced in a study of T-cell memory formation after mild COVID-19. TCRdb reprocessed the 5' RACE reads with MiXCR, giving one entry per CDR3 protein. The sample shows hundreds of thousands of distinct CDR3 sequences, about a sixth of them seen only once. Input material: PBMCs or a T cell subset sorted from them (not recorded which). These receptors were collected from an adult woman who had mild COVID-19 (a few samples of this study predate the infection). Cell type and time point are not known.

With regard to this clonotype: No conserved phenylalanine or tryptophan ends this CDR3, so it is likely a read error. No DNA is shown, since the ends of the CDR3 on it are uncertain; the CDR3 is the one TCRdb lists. Here the CDR3 reads CASSIRDRVFL. The chain has TRBV21-1 and TRBJ1-6; the table's D call, TRBD1, has no DNA check behind it. TRBV21-1 is classified as a pseudogene. The CDR3 length equals 11 residues, ends included.

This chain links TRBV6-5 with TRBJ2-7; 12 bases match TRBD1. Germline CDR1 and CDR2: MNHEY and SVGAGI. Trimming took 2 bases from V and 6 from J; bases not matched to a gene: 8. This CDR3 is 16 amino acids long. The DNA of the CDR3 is TGTGCCAGCAGTTACACTTCCGGGACAGGGGGCATCGAGCAGTACTTC. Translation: CASSYTSGTGGIEQYF.

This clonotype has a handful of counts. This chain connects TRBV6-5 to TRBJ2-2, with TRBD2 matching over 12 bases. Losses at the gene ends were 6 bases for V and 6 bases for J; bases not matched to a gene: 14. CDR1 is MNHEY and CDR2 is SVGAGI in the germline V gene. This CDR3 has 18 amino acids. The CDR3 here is CASRKGLAGGFVSGELFF. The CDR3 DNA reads TGTGCCAGCAGGAAGGGTCTAGCGGGAGGGTTCGTCTCCGGGGAGCTGTTTTTT.

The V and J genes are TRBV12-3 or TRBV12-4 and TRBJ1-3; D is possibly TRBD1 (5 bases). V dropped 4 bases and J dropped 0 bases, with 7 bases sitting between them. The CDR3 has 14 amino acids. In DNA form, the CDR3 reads TGTGCCAGCAGTTGGGACCCCTCTGGAAACACCATATATTTT. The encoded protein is CASSWDPSGNTIYF.

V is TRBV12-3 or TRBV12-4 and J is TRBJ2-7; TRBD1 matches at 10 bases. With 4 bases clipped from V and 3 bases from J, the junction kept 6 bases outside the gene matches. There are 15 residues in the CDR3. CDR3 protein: CASSSSGTGVYEQYF. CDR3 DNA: TGTGCCAGCAGTTCGTCCGGGACAGGGGTCTACGAGCAGTACTTC.

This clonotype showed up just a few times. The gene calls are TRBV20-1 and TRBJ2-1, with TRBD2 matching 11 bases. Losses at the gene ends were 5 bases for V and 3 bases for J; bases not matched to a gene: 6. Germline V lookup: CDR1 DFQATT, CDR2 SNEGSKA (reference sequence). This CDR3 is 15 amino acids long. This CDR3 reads CSAYTGTSGYNEQFF. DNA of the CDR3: TGCAGTGCTTACACCGGGACTAGCGGCTACAATGAGCAGTTCTTC.

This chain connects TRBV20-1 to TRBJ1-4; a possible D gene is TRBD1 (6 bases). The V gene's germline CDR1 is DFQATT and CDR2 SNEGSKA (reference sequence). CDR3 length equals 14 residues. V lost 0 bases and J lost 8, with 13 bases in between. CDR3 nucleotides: TGCAGTGCTAGAGATACAGGGTCGACAGAAAAACTGTTTTTT. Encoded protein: CSARDTGSTEKLFF.

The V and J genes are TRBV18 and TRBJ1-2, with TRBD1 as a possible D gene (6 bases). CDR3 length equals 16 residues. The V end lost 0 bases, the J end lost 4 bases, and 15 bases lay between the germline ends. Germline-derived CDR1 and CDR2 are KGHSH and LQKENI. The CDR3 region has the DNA TGTGCCAGCTCACCACCGTCGGAAGGGGGGTTCTATGGCTACACCTTC. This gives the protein CASSPPSEGGFYGYTF. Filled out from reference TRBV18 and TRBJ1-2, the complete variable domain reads NAGVMQNPRHLVRRRGQEARLRCSPMKGHSHVYWYRQLPEEGLKFMVYLQKENIIDESGMPKERFSAEFPKEGPSILRIQQVVRGDSAAYFCASSPPSEGGFYGYTFGSGTRLTVV.

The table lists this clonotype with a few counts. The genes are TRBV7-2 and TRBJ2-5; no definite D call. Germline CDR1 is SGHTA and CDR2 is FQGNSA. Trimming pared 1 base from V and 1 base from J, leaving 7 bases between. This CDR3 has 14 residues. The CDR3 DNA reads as TGTGCCAGCAGCTTAGGGTACTCCCAAGAGACCCAGTACTTC. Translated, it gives CASSLGYSQETQYF.

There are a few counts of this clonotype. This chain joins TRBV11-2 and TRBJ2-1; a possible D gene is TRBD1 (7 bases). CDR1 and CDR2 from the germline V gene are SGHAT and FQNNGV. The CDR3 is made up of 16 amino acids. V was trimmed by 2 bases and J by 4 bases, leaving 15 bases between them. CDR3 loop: CASSLIRGTAYNEQFF. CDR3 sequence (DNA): TGTGCCAGCAGCTTAATTCGGGGGACAGCTTACAATGAGCAGTTCTTC.

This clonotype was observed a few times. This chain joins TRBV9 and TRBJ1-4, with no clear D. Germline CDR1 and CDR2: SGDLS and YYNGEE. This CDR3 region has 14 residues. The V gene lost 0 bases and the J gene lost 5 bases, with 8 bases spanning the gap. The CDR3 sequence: CASSVGPINEKLFF. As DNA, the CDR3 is TGTGCCAGCAGCGTAGGGCCGATCAATGAAAAACTGTTTTTT.

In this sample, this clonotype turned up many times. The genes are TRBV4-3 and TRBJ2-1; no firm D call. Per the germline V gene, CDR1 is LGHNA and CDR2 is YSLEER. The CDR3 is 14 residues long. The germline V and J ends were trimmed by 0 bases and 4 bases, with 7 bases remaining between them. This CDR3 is CASSQDSGYNEQFF. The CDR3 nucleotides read TGCGCCAGCAGCCAAGATTCCGGTTACAATGAGCAGTTCTTC.

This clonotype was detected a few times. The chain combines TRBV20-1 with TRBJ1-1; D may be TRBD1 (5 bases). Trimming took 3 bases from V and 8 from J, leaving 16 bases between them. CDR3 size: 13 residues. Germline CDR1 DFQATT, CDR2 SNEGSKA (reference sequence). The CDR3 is CSASTRDPQEAFF. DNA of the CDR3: TGCAGTGCTAGTACCAGGGATCCTCAAGAAGCTTTCTTT.

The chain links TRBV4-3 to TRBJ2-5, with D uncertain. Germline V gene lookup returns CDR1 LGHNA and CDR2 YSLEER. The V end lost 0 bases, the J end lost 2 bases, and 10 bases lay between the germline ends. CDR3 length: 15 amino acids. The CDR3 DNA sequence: TGCGCCAGCAGCCAAGAAGTACAGTTTCAAGAGACCCAGTACTTC. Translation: CASSQEVQFQETQYF.

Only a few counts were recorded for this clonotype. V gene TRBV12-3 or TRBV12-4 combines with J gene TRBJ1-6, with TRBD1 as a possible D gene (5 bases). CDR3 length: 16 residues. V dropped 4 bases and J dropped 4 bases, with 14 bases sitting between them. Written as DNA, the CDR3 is TGTGCCAGCAGTTCCGGGGCCGGGACTTATAATTCACCCCTCCACTTT. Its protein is CASSSGAGTYNSPLHF.

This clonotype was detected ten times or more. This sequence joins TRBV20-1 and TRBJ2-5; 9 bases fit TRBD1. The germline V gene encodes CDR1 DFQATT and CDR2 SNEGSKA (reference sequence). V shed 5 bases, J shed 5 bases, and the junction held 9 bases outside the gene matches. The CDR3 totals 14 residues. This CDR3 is CSAPRQGERETQYF. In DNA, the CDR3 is TGCAGTGCTCCTAGACAGGGGGAAAGGGAGACCCAGTACTTC.

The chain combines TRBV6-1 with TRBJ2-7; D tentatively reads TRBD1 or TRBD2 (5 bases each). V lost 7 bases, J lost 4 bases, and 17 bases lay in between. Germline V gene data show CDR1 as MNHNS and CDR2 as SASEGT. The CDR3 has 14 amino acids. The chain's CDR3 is CASNIRDGLYEQYF. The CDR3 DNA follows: TGTGCCAGCAATATCCGGGACGGATTATACGAGCAGTACTTC.

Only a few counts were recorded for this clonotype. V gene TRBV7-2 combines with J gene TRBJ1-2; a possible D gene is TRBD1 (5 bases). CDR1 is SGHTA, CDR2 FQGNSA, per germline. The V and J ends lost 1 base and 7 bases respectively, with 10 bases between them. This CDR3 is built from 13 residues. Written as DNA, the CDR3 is TGTGCCAGCAGCTTAGGGAGGGACGCTGGCTACACCTTC. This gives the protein CASSLGRDAGYTF.

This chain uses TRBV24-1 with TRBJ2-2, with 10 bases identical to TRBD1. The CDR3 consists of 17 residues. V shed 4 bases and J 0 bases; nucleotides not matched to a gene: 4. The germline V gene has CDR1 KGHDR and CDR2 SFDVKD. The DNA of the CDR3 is TGTGCCACCAGTGACCCCGGGACAGGGGCGAACACCGGGGAGCTGTTTTTT. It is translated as CATSDPGTGANTGELFF.

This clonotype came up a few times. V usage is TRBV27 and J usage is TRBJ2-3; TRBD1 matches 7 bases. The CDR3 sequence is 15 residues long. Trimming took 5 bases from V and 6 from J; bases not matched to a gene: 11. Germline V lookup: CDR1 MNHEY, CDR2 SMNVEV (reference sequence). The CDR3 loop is CASSPFTGEPDTQYF. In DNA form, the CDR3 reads TGTGCCAGCAGTCCCTTTACAGGGGAGCCGGATACGCAGTATTTT.

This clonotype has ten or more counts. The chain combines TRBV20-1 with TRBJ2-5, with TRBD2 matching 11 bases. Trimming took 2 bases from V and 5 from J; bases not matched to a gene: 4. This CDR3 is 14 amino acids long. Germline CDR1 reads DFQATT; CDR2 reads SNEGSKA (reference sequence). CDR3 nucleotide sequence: TGCAGTGCTAGACTAGCGGGAGGTAGTGAGACCCAGTACTTC. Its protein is CSARLAGGSETQYF.

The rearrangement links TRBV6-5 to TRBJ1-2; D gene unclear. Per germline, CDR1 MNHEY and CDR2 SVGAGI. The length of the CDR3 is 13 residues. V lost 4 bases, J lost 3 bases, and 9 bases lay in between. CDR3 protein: CASSWSGYYGYTF. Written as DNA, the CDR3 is TGTGCCAGCAGTTGGTCGGGCTACTATGGCTACACCTTC.

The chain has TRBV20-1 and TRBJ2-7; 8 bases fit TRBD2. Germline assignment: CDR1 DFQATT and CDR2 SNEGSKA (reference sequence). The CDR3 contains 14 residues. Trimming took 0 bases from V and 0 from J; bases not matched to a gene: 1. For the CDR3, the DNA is TGCAGTGCTAGAGAAAGCGGGGGCTCCTACGAGCAGTACTTC. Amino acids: CSARESGGSYEQYF.

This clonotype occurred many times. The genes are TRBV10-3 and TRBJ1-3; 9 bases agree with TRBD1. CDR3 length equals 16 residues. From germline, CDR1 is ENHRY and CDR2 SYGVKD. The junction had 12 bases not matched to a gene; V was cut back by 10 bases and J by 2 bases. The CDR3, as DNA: TGTGCCACCTCGGGGAGTACAGGGGGCGCTGGAAACACCATATATTTT. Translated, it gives CATSGSTGGAGNTIYF.

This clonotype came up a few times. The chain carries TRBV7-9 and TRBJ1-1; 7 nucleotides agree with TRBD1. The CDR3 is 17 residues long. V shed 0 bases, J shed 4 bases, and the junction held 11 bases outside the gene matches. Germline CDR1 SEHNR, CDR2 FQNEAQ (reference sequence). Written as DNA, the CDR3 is TGTGCCAGCAGCTTAGCGGGGAGACAGGGAGTGAGCACTGAAGCTTTCTTT. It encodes CASSLAGRQGVSTEAFF.

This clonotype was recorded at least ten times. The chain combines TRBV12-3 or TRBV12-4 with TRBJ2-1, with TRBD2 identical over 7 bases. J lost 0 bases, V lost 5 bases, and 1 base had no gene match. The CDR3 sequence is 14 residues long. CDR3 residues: CASSGGVSYNEQFF. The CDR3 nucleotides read TGTGCCAGCAGTGGGGGGGTCTCCTACAATGAGCAGTTCTTC.

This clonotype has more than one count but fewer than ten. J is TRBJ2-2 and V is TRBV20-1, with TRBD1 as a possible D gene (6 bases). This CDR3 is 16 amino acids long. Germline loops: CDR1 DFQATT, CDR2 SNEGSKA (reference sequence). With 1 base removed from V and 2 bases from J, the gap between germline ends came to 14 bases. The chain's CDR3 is CSARVSRTVNTGELFF. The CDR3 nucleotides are TGCAGTGCTAGAGTGTCCCGGACAGTCAACACCGGGGAGCTGTTTTTT.

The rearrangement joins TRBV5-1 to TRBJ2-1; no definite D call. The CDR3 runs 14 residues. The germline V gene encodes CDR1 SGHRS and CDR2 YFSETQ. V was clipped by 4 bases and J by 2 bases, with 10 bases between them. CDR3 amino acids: CASSLIGPYNEQFF. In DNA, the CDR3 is TGCGCCAGCAGCCTAATAGGACCCTACAATGAGCAGTTCTTC.

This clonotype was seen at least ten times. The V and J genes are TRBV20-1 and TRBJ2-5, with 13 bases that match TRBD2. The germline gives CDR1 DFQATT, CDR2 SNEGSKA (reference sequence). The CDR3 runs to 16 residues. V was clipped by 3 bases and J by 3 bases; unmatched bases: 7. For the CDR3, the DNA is TGCAGTGCTAGGCCCTCGGGACTAGCGGGAAAAGAGACCCAGTACTTC. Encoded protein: CSARPSGLAGKETQYF.